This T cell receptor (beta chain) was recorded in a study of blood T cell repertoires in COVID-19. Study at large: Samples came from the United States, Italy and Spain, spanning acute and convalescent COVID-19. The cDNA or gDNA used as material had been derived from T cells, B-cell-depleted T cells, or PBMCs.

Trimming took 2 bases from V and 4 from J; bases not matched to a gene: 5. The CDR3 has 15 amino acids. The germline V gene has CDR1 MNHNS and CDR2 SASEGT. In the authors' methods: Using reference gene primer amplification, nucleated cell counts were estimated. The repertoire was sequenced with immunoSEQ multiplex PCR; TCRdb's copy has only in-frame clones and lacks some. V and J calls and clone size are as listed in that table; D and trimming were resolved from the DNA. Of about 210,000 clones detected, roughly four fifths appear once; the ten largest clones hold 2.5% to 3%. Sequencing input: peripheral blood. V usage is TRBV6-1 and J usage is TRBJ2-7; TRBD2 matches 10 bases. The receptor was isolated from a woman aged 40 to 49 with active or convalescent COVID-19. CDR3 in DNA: TGTGCCAGCAGTGAATCGGTAGCGGGAGGTTACGAGCAGTACTTC. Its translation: CASSESVAGGYEQYF.